Each of the 14 T cell receptor beta chains below was sequenced from the same sample in a study of shared clonotypes between healthy human individuals. Profiled with immunoSEQ multiplex PCR; TCRdb holds only in-frame clones, not every one. This sample has roughly 2.4 million clones; approximately 96% occur once, and the top ten carry around 0.13%. The material sequenced was naive CD4+ T cells sorted from blood. Stated subset: CD45RA+ positively selected. These receptors came from a man younger than 30 in good health.

The count of this clone is one. The chain has TRBV10-3 and TRBJ2-7, with D perhaps TRBD1 (8 bases). The CDR3 has 16 amino acids. The V and J ends lost 0 bases and 4 bases respectively, with 16 bases between them. Per the germline V gene, CDR1 is ENHRY and CDR2 is SYGVKD. In DNA, the CDR3 is TGTGCCATCAGTGAGTCGGGGGGGACAGGAATTTACGAGCAGTACTTC. Translation gives CAISESGGTGIYEQYF.

This sequence joins TRBV18 and TRBJ1-4; 9 bases are shared with TRBD1. Germline V gene lookup returns CDR1 KGHSH and CDR2 LQKENI. The CDR3 contains 16 residues. Unmatched junction bases numbered 14, after V lost 5 bases and J lost 10 bases. CDR3 region: CASSTIAGTGIGKLFF. The CDR3 DNA follows: TGTGCCAGCTCAACAATCGCCGGGACAGGGATTGGAAAACTGTTTTTT.

This clone was observed once. The chain employs TRBV10-3 and TRBJ1-3; D gene ambiguous. CDR3 length: 15 amino acids. The V and J ends lost 0 bases and 1 base respectively, with 7 bases between them. Germline assignment: CDR1 ENHRY and CDR2 SYGVKD. The CDR3 DNA follows: TGTGCCATCAGTGAGTCGAGGGCTTCTGGAAACACCATATATTTT. Its translation: CAISESRASGNTIYF.

V gene TRBV18 combines with J gene TRBJ2-3; D is uncertain. The CDR3 is made up of 15 amino acids. V shed 10 bases and J shed 2 bases, with 19 bases lying between them. Germline CDR1 and CDR2: KGHSH and LQKENI. CDR3 region: CATNLMGSLTDTQYF. The CDR3 bases are TGTGCCACCAATCTAATGGGTAGTCTCACAGATACGCAGTATTTT.

This chain links TRBV29-1 with TRBJ1-2, with TRBD1 matching 12 bases. Germline V CDR1 and CDR2: SQVTM, ANQGSEA. Losses at the gene ends were 4 bases for V and 7 bases for J; bases not matched to a gene: 16. The CDR3 contains 17 residues. For the CDR3, the DNA is TGCAGCGTTGGCTTCCCCCCGGGACAGGGGGCAAGTAGTGGCTACACCTTC. Its translation is CSVGFPPGQGASSGYTF.

V usage is TRBV2 and J usage is TRBJ2-7; TRBD2 is a possible D gene (5 bases). Germline V gene sequence: CDR1 SNHLY, CDR2 FYNNEI. The CDR3 has 15 residues. Trimming pared 8 bases from V and 3 bases from J, leaving 20 bases between. This CDR3 is CASYPFEVRDYEQYF. In DNA, the CDR3 is TGTGCCAGCTACCCTTTTGAGGTGAGGGACTACGAGCAGTACTTC. The full variable domain, with the rest looked up from reference TRBV2 and TRBJ2-7, is EPEVTQTPSHQVTQMGQEVILRCVPISNHLYFYWYRQILGQKVEFLVSFYNNEISEKSEIFDDQFSVERPDGSNFTLKIRSTKLEDSAMYFCASYPFEVRDYEQYFGPGTRLTVT.

The CDR3, as DNA: TGTGCCAGCAGTTTGGGACTAGCGAGCTACGAGCAGTACTTC. Translating it yields CASSLGLASYEQYF. V is TRBV28 and J is TRBJ2-7, with 10 bases lining up with TRBD2. V trimming: 3 bases; J trimming: 3 bases; junction bases outside the gene matches: 2. Germline assignment: CDR1 MDHEN and CDR2 SYDVKM. CDR3 length: 14 amino acids.

This chain uses TRBV5-1 with TRBJ2-7, with TRBD2 matching over 7 bases. This CDR3 contains 14 residues. V shed 4 bases, J shed 4 bases, and the junction held 8 bases outside the gene matches. The germline gives CDR1 SGHRS, CDR2 YFSETQ. This CDR3 reads CASSISREAYEQYF. CDR3 DNA: TGCGCCAGCAGCATTAGCCGGGAGGCTTACGAGCAGTACTTC.

The rearrangement uses TRBV6-5 and TRBJ2-7, with D unclear. V dropped 0 bases and J dropped 4 bases, with 13 bases sitting between them. Germline V gene lookup returns CDR1 MNHEY and CDR2 SVGAGI. This CDR3 is built from 15 residues. CDR3 DNA: TGTGCCAGCAGTTACTCTTTCGACGGAAATTACGAGCAGTACTTC. Amino acid sequence: CASSYSFDGNYEQYF.

This sequence joins TRBV10-1 and TRBJ1-4; no firm D call. The germline CDR1 and CDR2 sequences are WNHNN and SYGVQD (reference sequence). The germline V and J ends were trimmed by 7 bases and 0 bases, with 12 bases remaining between them. This CDR3 contains 15 residues. The CDR3 region has the DNA TGCGCCAGCACCAGAGGGCTCGCAACTAATGAAAAACTGTTTTTT. This translates into CASTRGLATNEKLFF.

The chain combines TRBV7-9 with TRBJ1-1, with D perhaps matching TRBD1 (6 bases). V was trimmed by 3 bases and J by 4 bases, leaving 9 bases between them. The CDR3 spans 13 residues. Germline CDR1 and CDR2: SEHNR and FQNEAQ (reference sequence). The CDR3 DNA sequence: TGTGCCAGCAGCTTCGAAGGGGGCACTGAAGCTTTCTTT. This translates into CASSFEGGTEAFF. The full variable domain, in which reference TRBV7-9 and TRBJ1-1 provide the parts outside the CDR3, is DTGVSQNPRHKITKRGQNVTFRCDPISEHNRLYWYRQTLGQGPEFLTYFQNEAQLEKSRLLSDRFSAERPKGSFSTLEIQRTEQGDSAMYLCASSFEGGTEAFFGQGTRLTVV.

The gene calls are TRBV29-1 and TRBJ1-3; D ambiguous. The CDR3 is 15 residues long. Germline loops: CDR1 SQVTM, CDR2 ANQGSEA. Deletions cut 0 bases from V and 4 bases from J, with 13 bases between. The CDR3 sequence is CSVEDPASLGNTIYF. DNA of the CDR3: TGCAGCGTTGAAGATCCAGCCTCTCTGGGAAACACCATATATTTT.

This chain links TRBV7-8 with TRBJ1-6; possibly TRBD1 for D (5 bases). The CDR3 has 12 amino acids. Germline assignment: CDR1 SGHVS and CDR2 FQNEAQ. V dropped 5 bases and J dropped 12 bases, with 11 bases sitting between them. The CDR3 spells CASSDSPKPLHF. For the CDR3, the DNA is TGTGCCAGCAGCGACAGCCCTAAACCCCTCCACTTT.

This chain uses TRBV2 with TRBJ2-3; D may match TRBD1 or TRBD2 (5 bases each). Germline V gene sequence: CDR1 SNHLY, CDR2 FYNNEI. V gave up 7 bases and J gave up 6 bases, with 14 bases separating them. The CDR3 is 13 residues long. CDR3 sequence (DNA): TGTGCCAGCACGGCAGGGAGTGGCGATACGCAGTATTTT. Its translation is CASTAGSGDTQYF. The full variable domain, completed using reference TRBV2 and TRBJ2-3, is EPEVTQTPSHQVTQMGQEVILRCVPISNHLYFYWYRQILGQKVEFLVSFYNNEISEKSEIFDDQFSVERPDGSNFTLKIRSTKLEDSAMYFCASTAGSGDTQYFGPGTRLTVL.